This T cell receptor (beta chain) appears in the sequencing data of a study of CD8 T cells in Susac syndrome. Germline values: CDR1 SEHNR, CDR2 FQNEAQ (reference sequence). The CDR3 consists of 14 residues. V lost 7 bases to trimming and J lost 4 bases, with 17 bases between them. Random hexamers served to reverse transcribe roughly 0.45 to 1 ug RNA. TCR beta CDR3 was amplified by immunoSEQ covering 54 Vbeta and 13 Jbeta. TCRdb reprocessed the immunoSEQ multiplex PCR reads via MiXCR and lists one record per CDR3 protein. This table holds 150,000 or so distinct CDR3 sequences, around 93% found once. From blood CD8+ and CD4+ T cells, TCR beta sequences were generated. Negative isolation yielded the CD8+ and CD4+ T cells, while FACS enriched the TEMRA cells.

Sequencing input: CD4+ T cells from PBMCs. This chain connects TRBV7-9 to TRBJ2-7; unclear D gene. The sequence was collected from a human donor in good health. CDR3 loop: CASNQNQFAYEQYF. CDR3 nucleotides: TGTGCCAGCAATCAAAACCAGTTCGCTTACGAGCAGTACTTC. Complete variable domain (other parts from reference TRBV7-9 and TRBJ2-7): DTGVSQNPRHKITKRGQNVTFRCDPISEHNRLYWYRQTLGQGPEFLTYFQNEAQLEKSRLLSDRFSAERPKGSFSTLEIQRTEQGDSAMYLCASNQNQFAYEQYFGPGTRLTVT.